This T cell receptor beta chain was found in a study of somatic mutations in cytotoxic T cells in rheumatoid arthritis. Positively selected by magnetic beads, CD4+ and CD8+ cells were purity-checked by flow cytometry. Assay used: immunoSEQ multiplex PCR; TCRdb lists only in-frame clones, some missing. This table holds roughly 13,000 clones, about four fifths found once. To note about this clone: Its specificity is unknown.

The germline V gene encodes CDR1 MGHRA and CDR2 YSYEKL. Trimming stripped 1 base from V and 4 bases from J, with 14 bases between. The CDR3 totals 16 residues. Findings of the study overall: Per patient, the largest CD8+ clone was found to exceed 20% of CD8+ cells in about an eighth of the 65 cases. Rheumatoid arthritis patients showed CD8+ clonality increasing with age, unlike healthy controls.

Material for sequencing was CD8+ T cells sorted from blood. This receptor was obtained from an adult with rheumatoid arthritis. J is TRBJ2-1 and V is TRBV4-1; D is unclear. The CDR3 here is CASSQVQLPQYNEQFF. As DNA, the CDR3 is TGCGCCAGCAGCCAAGTACAGCTCCCCCAATACAATGAGCAGTTCTTC.